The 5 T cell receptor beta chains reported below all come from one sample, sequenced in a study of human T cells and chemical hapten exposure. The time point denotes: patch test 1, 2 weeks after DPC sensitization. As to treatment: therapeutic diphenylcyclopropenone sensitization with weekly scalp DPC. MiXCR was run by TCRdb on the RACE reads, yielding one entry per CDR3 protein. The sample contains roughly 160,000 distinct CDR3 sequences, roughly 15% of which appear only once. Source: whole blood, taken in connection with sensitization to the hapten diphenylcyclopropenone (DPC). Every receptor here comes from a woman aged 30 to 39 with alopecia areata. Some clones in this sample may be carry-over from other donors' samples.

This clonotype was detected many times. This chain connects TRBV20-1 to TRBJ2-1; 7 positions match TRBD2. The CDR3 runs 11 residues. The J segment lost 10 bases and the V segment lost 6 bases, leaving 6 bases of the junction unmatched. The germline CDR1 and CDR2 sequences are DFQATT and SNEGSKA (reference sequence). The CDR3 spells CSAQPGGEQFF. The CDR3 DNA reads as TGCAGTGCCCAACCGGGGGGAGAGCAGTTCTTC.

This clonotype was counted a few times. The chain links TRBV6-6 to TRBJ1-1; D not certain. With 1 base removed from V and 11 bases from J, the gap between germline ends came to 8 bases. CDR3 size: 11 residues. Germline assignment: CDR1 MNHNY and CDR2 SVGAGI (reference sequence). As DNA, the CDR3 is TGTGCCAGCAGTTACTTTCAGCTGGCTTTCTTT. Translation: CASSYFQLAFF.

DNA for the CDR3: TGTGCCAGCAGTCACTGGACTAGCGGAGGCACAGATACGCAGTATTTT. Its protein product is CASSHWTSGGTDTQYF. The chain uses TRBV6-5 and TRBJ2-3; 10 nucleotides line up with TRBD2. The V and J ends lost 5 bases and 1 base, in that order; junction bases with no gene match: 6. Germline assignment: CDR1 MNHEY and CDR2 SVGAGI. This CDR3 has 16 amino acids.

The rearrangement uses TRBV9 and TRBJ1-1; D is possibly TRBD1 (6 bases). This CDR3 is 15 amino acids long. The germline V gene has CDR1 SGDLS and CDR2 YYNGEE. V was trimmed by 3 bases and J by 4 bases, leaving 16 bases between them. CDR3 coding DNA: TGTGCCAGCAGCGAGAGACAGGCTTTTGGCACTGAAGCTTTCTTT. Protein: CASSERQAFGTEAFF.

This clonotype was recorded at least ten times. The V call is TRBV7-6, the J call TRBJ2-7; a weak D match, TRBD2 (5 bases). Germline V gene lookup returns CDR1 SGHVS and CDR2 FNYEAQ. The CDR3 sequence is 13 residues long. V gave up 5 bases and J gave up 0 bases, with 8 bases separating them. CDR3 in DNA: TGTGCCAGCAGCGCCCGGGACTCCTACGAGCAGTACTTC. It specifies CASSARDSYEQYF. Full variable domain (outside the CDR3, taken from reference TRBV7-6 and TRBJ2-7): GAGVSQSPRYKVTKRGQDVALRCDPISGHVSLYWYRQALGQGPEFLTYFNYEAQQDKSGLPNDRFSAERPEGSISTLTIQRTEQRDSAMYRCASSARDSYEQYFGPGTRLTVT.